Following are 15 T cell receptor beta chains from one sample sequenced in a study of blood T cell repertoires in COVID-19. The method was immunoSEQ multiplex PCR; TCRdb's version includes in-frame clones alone and lacks a portion of them. The sample has approximately 140,000 clones; 80% to 90% are singletons. Sample: PBMCs or T cells enriched from blood (not recorded which). All receptors come from a woman aged 45-65 years with acute COVID-19.

This clone was observed a few times. This sequence joins TRBV5-1 and TRBJ1-1, with D possibly being TRBD1 (6 bases). Trimming cost V 0 bases and J 0 bases, with 12 bases left between them. Germline CDR1 SGHRS, CDR2 YFSETQ. The CDR3 contains 16 residues. The CDR3 sequence: CASSLEGVLMNTEAFF. The CDR3 nucleotides are TGCGCCAGCAGCTTGGAGGGGGTTCTGATGAACACTGAAGCTTTCTTT.

The genes are TRBV10-3 and TRBJ2-3, with 10 bases that match TRBD2. V lost 10 bases to trimming and J lost 1 base; unmatched junction nucleotides: 5. The germline gives CDR1 ENHRY, CDR2 SYGVKD. The CDR3 contains 14 residues. CDR3 nucleotides: TGTGCCACTAGCGGGAGTAGAGGCACAGATACGCAGTATTTT. Amino acid sequence: CATSGSRGTDTQYF.

The genes are TRBV6-1 and TRBJ2-5, with TRBD2 as a possible D gene (5 bases). Germline loops: CDR1 MNHNS, CDR2 SASEGT. The CDR3 is 14 amino acids. Trimming took 4 bases from V and 2 from J, leaving 11 bases between them. The CDR3 sequence is CASSGKRSQETQYF. The CDR3 nucleotides are TGTGCCAGCAGTGGTAAGCGGTCACAAGAGACCCAGTACTTC.

V and J are TRBV6-2 or TRBV6-3 and TRBJ2-3; 11 bases are shared with TRBD2. Germline assignment: CDR1 MNHEY and CDR2 SVGEGT. J was trimmed by 5 bases and V by 2 bases; bases with no gene match: 12. The CDR3 extends over 18 amino acids. Here the CDR3 reads CASSYSLVAGGPRDTQYF. In nucleotides, the CDR3 is TGTGCCAGCAGTTACAGTCTAGTAGCGGGAGGGCCAAGAGATACGCAGTATTTT.

The V and J genes are TRBV5-1 and TRBJ2-2, with a possible D match to TRBD1 (6 bases). Trimming left V 6 bases short and J 0 bases short, with 12 bases between. The germline V gene encodes CDR1 SGHRS and CDR2 YFSETQ. CDR3 length equals 15 residues. The CDR3 bases are TGCGCCAGCACCCCCGGACAGCCGAACACCGGGGAGCTGTTTTTT. Amino acid sequence: CASTPGQPNTGELFF.

The chain has TRBV30 and TRBJ2-5; 7 bases match TRBD2. CDR3 length equals 12 residues. The germline gives CDR1 GTSNPN, CDR2 SVGIG (reference sequence). The V and J ends lost 5 bases and 7 bases, in that order; junction bases with no gene match: 7. Written as DNA, the CDR3 is TGTGCCTGGGCTAGCGGCTCGGGGACCCAGTACTTC. Its translation: CAWASGSGTQYF.

The chain uses TRBV9 and TRBJ2-7, with D possibly matching TRBD1 (7 bases). Germline assignment: CDR1 SGDLS and CDR2 YYNGEE. Trimming stripped 0 bases from V and 0 bases from J, with 10 bases between. There are 15 residues in the CDR3. As DNA, the CDR3 is TGTGCCAGCAGCGTAGGGGGGGACAGCTCCTACGAGCAGTACTTC. This translates into CASSVGGDSSYEQYF.

V is TRBV9 and J is TRBJ1-1; a possible D gene is TRBD1 (5 bases). Trimming stripped 4 bases from V and 1 base from J, with 8 bases between. This CDR3 has 13 residues. Germline lookup yields CDR1 SGDLS and CDR2 YYNGEE. The CDR3 DNA is TGTGCCAGCAGCTTCAGGGCGAACACTGAAGCTTTCTTT. Amino acid sequence: CASSFRANTEAFF.

A few counts support this clone. V gene TRBV6-1 combines with J gene TRBJ2-3; 7 positions agree with TRBD2. J was trimmed by 0 bases and V by 5 bases; bases with no gene match: 8. Germline V lookup: CDR1 MNHNS, CDR2 SASEGT. The CDR3 is 16 residues long. In DNA, the CDR3 is TGTGCCAGCAGTCAAGGGAGGGGAACCAGCACAGATACGCAGTATTTT. This encodes CASSQGRGTSTDTQYF.

V is TRBV5-1 and J is TRBJ1-4, with unresolved D. This CDR3 comprises 14 residues. Germline V CDR1 and CDR2: SGHRS, YFSETQ. Trimming shortened V by 1 base and J by 3 bases, and 7 bases separated the two germline ends. The CDR3 DNA sequence: TGCGCCAGCAGCTTGACTGGTTCTAATGAAAAACTGTTTTTT. It codes for CASSLTGSNEKLFF.

This chain connects TRBV29-1 to TRBJ2-3, with 13 bases matching TRBD2. Germline values: CDR1 SQVTM, CDR2 ANQGSEA. Unmatched junction bases numbered 10, after V lost 7 bases and J lost 3 bases. The CDR3 length is 16 residues. CDR3 nucleotide sequence: TGCAGCGGCGGGACTAGCGGGATGGGGGGGACAGATACGCAGTATTTT. This sequence encodes CSGGTSGMGGTDTQYF.

The chain carries TRBV9 and TRBJ1-3; D ambiguous. Germline V gene sequence: CDR1 SGDLS, CDR2 YYNGEE. The V and J ends lost 3 bases and 9 bases respectively, with 7 bases between them. This CDR3 has 11 amino acids. CDR3 sequence reads: CASSDPGTIYF. The CDR3 nucleotides are TGTGCCAGCAGCGACCCGGGCACCATATATTTT.

The V call is TRBV12-5, the J call TRBJ2-7; no clear D gene. Trimming left V 2 bases short and J 1 base short, with 6 bases between. The germline V gene encodes CDR1 LGHNT and CDR2 FRNRAP. CDR3 length equals 13 residues. The CDR3 sequence: CASGLLQSYEQYF. CDR3 nucleotide sequence: TGTGCTAGTGGTTTGTTACAGTCCTACGAGCAGTACTTC.

This clone was picked up many times. The rearrangement joins TRBV4-2 to TRBJ2-7; D might be TRBD1 (6 bases). Germline-derived CDR1 and CDR2 are LGHNA and YNFKEQ. The CDR3 covers 15 residues. With 1 base removed from V and 2 bases from J, the gap between germline ends came to 12 bases. The CDR3 DNA follows: TGTGCCAGCAGCCAAGGGCTACAGGGCACCTACGAGCAGTACTTC. Translated, it gives CASSQGLQGTYEQYF.

The chain uses TRBV30 and TRBJ1-2; 7 bases are a match to TRBD1. This CDR3 contains 12 residues. With V trimmed by 5 bases and J by 4 bases, 4 bases remained unmatched. Germline CDR1 is GTSNPN and CDR2 is SVGIG (reference sequence). The CDR3 here is CAWGDSSYGYTF. The DNA for the CDR3 is TGTGCCTGGGGGGACAGTTCCTATGGCTACACCTTC.